These T cell receptor beta chains were read from a single sample in a study of cytomegalovirus exposure and HLA in healthy donors. Data came from immunoSEQ multiplex PCR; TCRdb stores just in-frame clones and leaves some out. The data hold 150,000 to 250,000 clones, with less than 85% observed a single time. Sequencing used PBMCs. All receptors derive from a girl under 18 in good health and CMV-seropositive. The CDR3 runs from the conserved cysteine through the conserved F or W. A D gene is named only where the DNA matches it firmly. Rows give clone size only sometimes, using once, few, many, or a class for an expanded clone.

clone_size,d_call,v_call,j_call,cdr3_aa,cdr3_nt
.,TRBD1,TRBV11-2,TRBJ1-4,CASSLVRGLATNEKLFF,TGTGCCAGCAGCTTAGTCAGGGGGCTAGCAACTAATGAAAAACTGTTTTTT
.,.,TRBV11-2,TRBJ2-7,CASSFAPGEQYF,TGTGCCAGCAGCTTCGCACCGGGGGAGCAGTACTTC
.,.,TRBV10-3,TRBJ1-2,CAISESQRTDDGYTF,TGTGCCATCAGTGAGTCACAAAGGACAGACGATGGCTACACCTTC
.,TRBD1,TRBV15,TRBJ1-4,CATSRDPLTGGVEKLFF,TGTGCCACCAGCAGAGATCCCTTAACAGGGGGCGTTGAAAAACTGTTTTTT
few,TRBD2,TRBV11-2,TRBJ2-7,CATAGASYEQYF,TGTGCAACAGCGGGGGCCTCCTACGAGCAGTACTTC
.,.,TRBV29-1,TRBJ2-6,CSAFSGANVLTF,TGCAGCGCCTTCTCTGGGGCCAACGTCCTGACTTTC
.,TRBD2,TRBV6-1,TRBJ2-3,CASSEGPGGAPDTQYF,TGTGCCAGCAGTGAGGGTCCGGGGGGGGCCCCAGATACGCAGTATTTT
few,.,TRBV6-1,TRBJ2-7,CASSVSRGYEQYF,TGTGCCAGCAGTGTTAGCAGGGGCTACGAGCAGTACTTC
once,.,TRBV2,TRBJ2-7,CASRVSYEQYF,TGTGCCAGCAGGGTTAGCTACGAGCAGTACTTC
.,.,TRBV27,TRBJ1-3,CASSLSAGIENTIYF,TGTGCCAGCAGTTTATCGGCAGGGATAGAAAACACCATATATTTT
.,TRBD2,TRBV10-1,TRBJ2-1,CASSEGGGASEQFF,TGCGCCAGCAGTGAAGGCGGGGGGGCCAGTGAGCAGTTCTTC
.,.,TRBV18,TRBJ2-7,CASSVTGSYEQYF,TGTGCCAGCTCAGTGACAGGATCCTACGAGCAGTACTTC
.,.,TRBV2,TRBJ1-6,CATRQGRSYNSPLHF,TGTGCCACCCGCCAGGGTCGTTCCTATAATTCACCCCTCCACTTT
once,TRBD1,TRBV4-1,TRBJ2-2,CASSPQGAGGELFF,TGCGCCAGCAGCCCACAGGGGGCAGGCGGGGAGCTGTTTTTT
.,TRBD1,TRBV6-5,TRBJ1-2,CASSKTGNGYTF,TGTGCCAGCAGCAAGACAGGGAATGGCTACACCTTC
once,TRBD1,TRBV7-8,TRBJ1-4,CASTAYRGQGNEKLFF,TGTGCCAGCACCGCATACCGTGGACAGGGTAATGAAAAACTGTTTTTT
.,.,TRBV28,TRBJ2-7,CASSLGDVGRTYEQYF,TGTGCCAGCAGTTTGGGGGACGTCGGGAGAACCTACGAGCAGTACTTC
.,TRBD1,TRBV11-2,TRBJ1-4,CASSSQWDRGSNEKLFF,TGTGCCAGCAGCTCCCAGTGGGACAGGGGATCTAATGAAAAACTGTTTTTT
.,.,TRBV6-1,TRBJ1-6,CASSVTGHNSPLHF,TGTGCCAGCAGTGTAACAGGTCACAATTCACCCCTCCACTTT
.,.,TRBV12-2,TRBJ1-1,CASRPHPLQDRLNTEAFF,TGTGCAAGTCGCCCCCACCCCCTACAGGACCGATTGAACACTGAAGCTTTCTTT
once,TRBD1,TRBV10-3,TRBJ2-1,CAISETQGARNNEQFF,TGTGCCATCAGTGAGACGCAGGGGGCGCGGAACAATGAGCAGTTCTTC
.,.,TRBV21-1,TRBJ1-6,CATPGTGGSNSPLHF,TGTGCCACCCCCGGGACAGGGGGAAGTAATTCACCCCTCCACTTT
.,TRBD1,TRBV15,TRBJ1-1,CATSWDRNTEAFF,TGTGCCACCAGCTGGGACAGGAACACTGAAGCTTTCTTT
.,.,TRBV5-6,TRBJ1-3,CASSPEASGNTIYF,TGTGCCAGCAGCCCCGAGGCCTCTGGAAACACCATATATTTT
.,TRBD1,TRBV2,TRBJ1-1,CASSEALQGGEAFF,TGTGCCAGCAGTGAAGCATTACAGGGGGGTGAAGCTTTCTTT
.,.,TRBV11-3,TRBJ1-1,CASSLRASSTEAFF,TGTGCCAGCAGCTTGAGGGCTAGTAGCACTGAAGCTTTCTTT
.,.,TRBV10-1,TRBJ2-2,CASSEGVKTGELFF,TGCGCCAGCAGTGAAGGGGTAAAAACCGGGGAGCTGTTTTTT
.,.,TRBV7-2,TRBJ2-3,CASRRAGKTDTQYF,TGTGCCAGCCGTAGGGCAGGGAAGACAGATACGCAGTATTTT
.,.,TRBV19,TRBJ1-4,CASSARDTATNEKLFF,TGTGCCAGTAGTGCTCGGGACACCGCAACTAATGAAAAACTGTTTTTT
.,.,TRBV5-1,TRBJ2-2,CASSSQRTGELFF,TGCGCCAGCAGCAGCCAGAGGACCGGGGAGCTGTTTTTT
.,TRBD1,TRBV5-6,TRBJ1-3,CASSLNRGMSGNTIYF,TGTGCCAGCAGCTTGAACAGGGGGATGTCTGGAAACACCATATATTTT
.,TRBD1,TRBV2,TRBJ1-4,CASKEGWWDRVSTNEKLFF,TGTGCCAGCAAAGAGGGTTGGTGGGACAGGGTCTCAACTAATGAAAAACTGTTTTTT
.,.,TRBV6-5,TRBJ1-2,CASRRGGGYTF,TGTGCCAGCAGACGAGGTGGGGGCTACACCTTC
.,.,TRBV21-1,TRBJ2-7,CASSLGEGTCEQYF,TGTGCCAGCAGCCTGGGGGAGGGGACGTGCGAGCAGTACTTC
few,.,TRBV7-2,TRBJ1-1,CASSLGVSNTEAFF,TGTGCCAGCAGCTTGGGCGTAAGTAACACTGAAGCTTTCTTT
.,TRBD1,TRBV5-4,TRBJ2-7,CASSLGPTGLSVEQYF,TGTGCCAGCAGCTTGGGGCCGACAGGGCTCTCGGTCGAGCAGTACTTC
.,TRBD1,TRBV5-1,TRBJ1-4,CASSWTGTGDEKLFF,TGCGCCAGCAGCTGGACCGGGACAGGGGATGAAAAACTGTTTTTT
.,TRBD2,TRBV5-4,TRBJ2-1,CASSPEGLAGGLEQFF,TGTGCCAGCAGCCCCGAGGGGCTAGCGGGGGGGCTCGAGCAGTTCTTC
.,.,TRBV12-1,TRBJ2-1,CASRLVGLAGGLSYNEQFF,TGTGCCAGCAGGTTAGTGGGACTAGCGGGGGGCCTCTCCTACAATGAGCAGTTCTTC
.,.,TRBV10-3,TRBJ1-6,CAISEADSHSPLHF,TGTGCCATCAGTGAGGCGGACAGCCATTCACCCCTCCACTTT
.,TRBD2,TRBV4-1,TRBJ2-7,CASSQDPSRGASQEQYF,TGCGCCAGCAGCCAAGACCCCTCGCGGGGGGCCTCTCAGGAGCAGTACTTC
.,TRBD2,TRBV7-2,TRBJ2-7,CASSQLANEQYF,TGTGCCAGCAGCCAACTAGCGAACGAGCAGTACTTC
once,TRBD2,TRBV10-3,TRBJ2-7,CAISRGEPYEQYF,TGTGCCATCAGTCGGGGGGAACCCTACGAGCAGTACTTC
few,TRBD2,TRBV4-3,TRBJ2-7,CASSQGAGGRYEQYF,TGCGCCAGCAGCCAAGGAGCGGGGGGGCGATACGAGCAGTACTTC
.,TRBD2,TRBV5-1,TRBJ2-3,CASSVFGGGTDTQYF,TGCGCCAGCAGCGTGTTTGGGGGGGGCACAGATACGCAGTATTTT
.,.,TRBV5-8,TRBJ1-1,CASSWEGRGVEAFF,TGTGCCAGCAGCTGGGAGGGCCGGGGGGTTGAAGCTTTCTTT
once,.,TRBV19,TRBJ2-1,CASSIVTSRRDEQFF,TGTGCCAGTAGTATAGTAACTTCCCGCAGGGATGAGCAGTTCTTC
.,TRBD1,TRBV6-5,TRBJ1-5,CASSRQGVSWPQHF,TGTGCCAGCAGTCGACAGGGAGTGAGTTGGCCCCAGCATTTT
.,TRBD2,TRBV7-2,TRBJ2-7,CASSLVARGGPHEQYF,TGTGCCAGCAGCTTAGTTGCGCGGGGGGGCCCCCACGAGCAGTACTTC
.,.,TRBV5-6,TRBJ1-2,CASSLASLGYTF,TGTGCCAGCAGCTTGGCCAGTCTCGGCTACACCTTC
.,.,TRBV19,TRBJ1-4,CASRALDFQGSEKLFF,TGTGCCAGTAGGGCACTGGACTTCCAAGGTAGTGAAAAACTGTTTTTT
.,.,TRBV6-6,TRBJ1-5,CASSISREDQPQHF,TGTGCCAGCAGTATTTCGAGGGAAGATCAGCCCCAGCATTTT
.,TRBD1,TRBV7-9,TRBJ1-6,CASSAPGTGRNSPLHF,TGTGCCAGCAGCGCCCCCGGGACAGGCCGTAATTCACCCCTCCACTTT
.,.,TRBV5-1,TRBJ2-2,CASSLATNTGELFF,TGCGCCAGCAGCTTAGCTACGAACACCGGGGAGCTGTTTTTT
.,.,TRBV7-9,TRBJ1-4,CASSLPGSHEKLFF,TGTGCCAGCAGCCTACCCGGGTCCCATGAAAAACTGTTTTTT
.,TRBD1,TRBV12-5,TRBJ2-1,CASGLETGGTPTYNEQFF,TGTGCTAGTGGTTTGGAAACAGGGGGCACTCCCACCTACAATGAGCAGTTCTTC
.,.,TRBV4-3,TRBJ1-2,CASSQETGRDYGYTF,TGCGCCAGCAGCCAAGAAACAGGGAGGGACTATGGCTACACCTTC
.,.,TRBV27,TRBJ1-1,CASSLLGFGRLNTEAFF,TGTGCCAGCAGTTTACTGGGTTTTGGCAGGCTGAACACTGAAGCTTTCTTT